One sample yielded the 27 T cell receptor beta chains listed below, sequenced in a study of blood T cell repertoires in COVID-19. Data came from immunoSEQ multiplex PCR; TCRdb stores just in-frame clones and leaves some out. The sample gives fewer than 450,000 clones, about 90% of which show up once; more than 0.8% is in the top ten. Source material: PBMCs or T cells enriched from blood (not recorded which). These receptors all stem from a woman aged 25 to 39 who had recovered from COVID-19.

The gene calls are TRBV28 and TRBJ2-5; TRBD1 is a possible D gene (5 bases). Trimming stripped 3 bases from V and 3 bases from J, with 20 bases between. Germline-derived CDR1 and CDR2 are MDHEN and SYDVKM. The CDR3 is made up of 17 amino acids. The CDR3: CASSFVSPGQGKETQYF. The CDR3 DNA reads as TGTGCCAGCAGTTTTGTGTCCCCTGGGCAGGGAAAAGAGACCCAGTACTTC.

The genes are TRBV5-1 and TRBJ2-3, with 7 nucleotides matching TRBD2. Germline V lookup: CDR1 SGHRS, CDR2 YFSETQ. The J segment lost 5 bases and the V segment lost 4 bases, leaving 16 bases of the junction unmatched. The CDR3 loop spans 17 amino acids. The CDR3 DNA is TGCGCCAGCAGCCCCGGGGGACTAAGTTTGGGGAAAGATACGCAGTATTTT. Translating it yields CASSPGGLSLGKDTQYF.

The chain recombines TRBV9 with TRBJ1-1; D gene ambiguous. The V and J ends lost 0 bases and 6 bases respectively, with 9 bases between them. Germline CDR1 is SGDLS and CDR2 is YYNGEE. The CDR3 has 13 residues. The CDR3 coding sequence is TGTGCCAGCAGCGTAGGTAGGGAGGCTGAAGCTTTCTTT. Residues: CASSVGREAEAFF.

The chain employs TRBV27 and TRBJ1-1; no clear D gene. Per the germline V gene, CDR1 is MNHEY and CDR2 is SMNVEV (reference sequence). Trimming took 8 bases from V and 1 from J, leaving 5 bases between them. The CDR3 length is 11 residues. CDR3 protein: CASYRNTEAFF. The CDR3 coding sequence is TGTGCCAGCTACAGGAACACTGAAGCTTTCTTT.

This chain joins TRBV29-1 and TRBJ2-5; D is ambiguous. The ends were cut back, 1 base at V and 1 base at J, with 7 bases in the middle. The CDR3 sequence is 13 residues long. Germline V gives CDR1 SQVTM, CDR2 ANQGSEA. Written as DNA, the CDR3 is TGCAGCGTTGAAGGTGTCAGCCAAGAGACCCAGTACTTC. This codes for CSVEGVSQETQYF.

This clone was detected a few times. The CDR3 DNA is TGTGCCAGCTCACCACAACAGGGGGAGGAGACCCAGTACTTC. Protein sequence: CASSPQQGEETQYF. V usage is TRBV18 and J usage is TRBJ2-5; the match to TRBD1 covers 8 bases. CDR1 is KGHSH, CDR2 LQKENI, per germline. This CDR3 region has 14 residues. J was trimmed by 5 bases and V by 1 base; bases with no gene match: 3. Based on the CDR3 plus reference TRBV18 and TRBJ2-5, the full variable domain is NAGVMQNPRHLVRRRGQEARLRCSPMKGHSHVYWYRQLPEEGLKFMVYLQKENIIDESGMPKERFSAEFPKEGPSILRIQQVVRGDSAAYFCASSPQQGEETQYFGPGTRLLVL.

V is TRBV30 and J is TRBJ1-6; TRBD1 is a possible D gene (6 bases). The length of the CDR3 is 18 residues. CDR1 is GTSNPN and CDR2 is SVGIG in the germline V gene (reference sequence). The V gene lost 0 bases and the J gene lost 5 bases, with 20 bases spanning the gap. CDR3 sequence: CAWSVTRGGRLDNSPLHF. As DNA, the CDR3 is TGTGCCTGGAGTGTAACCAGGGGCGGAAGGTTGGATAATTCACCCCTCCACTTT.

This clone was detected once. The chain employs TRBV5-1 and TRBJ2-5, with D perhaps matching TRBD1 (6 bases). Trimming took 3 bases from V and 2 from J, leaving 11 bases between them. Germline V gene lookup returns CDR1 SGHRS and CDR2 YFSETQ. The length of the CDR3 is 14 residues. The CDR3 region is CASSSTGSQETQYF. In DNA form, the CDR3 reads TGCGCCAGCAGCTCGACAGGTAGTCAAGAGACCCAGTACTTC.

The J gene is TRBJ2-5, the V gene TRBV10-2, with 15 bases aligning to TRBD2. Unmatched junction bases numbered 10, after V lost 6 bases and J lost 5 bases. In germline, CDR1 is WSHSY, CDR2 SAAADI. This CDR3 is 17 amino acids long. CDR3 bases: TGCGCCAGCAGACCCGGACTAGCGGGGGGGCCGGGGGAGACCCAGTACTTC. Protein product: CASRPGLAGGPGETQYF.

About this clone itself: This sample includes further DNA sequences coding for the same CDR3. The V gene is TRBV2, the J gene TRBJ1-3; D gene ambiguous. The CDR3 is 12 residues long. Trimming cost V 3 bases and J 5 bases, with 5 bases left between them. Germline V gene lookup returns CDR1 SNHLY and CDR2 FYNNEI. CDR3 bases: TGTGCCAGCAGTGAGAGAAGAAACACCATATATTTT. Translating it yields CASSERRNTIYF.

The V call is TRBV6-2 or TRBV6-3, the J call TRBJ1-5; 9 nucleotides match TRBD1. The length of the CDR3 is 17 residues. The germline V gene has CDR1 MNHEY and CDR2 SVGEGT. With V trimmed by 6 bases and J by 2 bases, 11 bases remained unmatched. The DNA for the CDR3 is TGTGCCAGCAGCCAAACGACAGGGGGGCTAGGCAATCAGCCCCAGCATTTT. It codes for CASSQTTGGLGNQPQHF.

The rearrangement uses TRBV5-1 and TRBJ2-1; 9 bases agree with TRBD2. V was pared by 0 bases and J by 10 bases, with 5 bases of the junction left unmatched. The CDR3 runs 14 residues. Per the germline V gene, CDR1 is SGHRS and CDR2 is YFSETQ. Written as DNA, the CDR3 is TGCGCCAGCAGCTTGGCTAGGCTAGCGGGGGAGCAGTTCTTC. Its protein is CASSLARLAGEQFF.

The chain joins TRBV28 to TRBJ1-3; 7 nucleotides agree with TRBD1. V was clipped by 6 bases and J by 3 bases; unmatched bases: 5. CDR1 and CDR2 from the germline V gene are MDHEN and SYDVKM. The CDR3 has 14 amino acids. DNA for the CDR3: TGTGCCAGCAGCTGGGGACAGAGTGGAAACACCATATATTTT. Translating it yields CASSWGQSGNTIYF.

The chain couples TRBV2 to TRBJ2-3; 13 bases are a match to TRBD2. The germline V gene has CDR1 SNHLY and CDR2 FYNNEI. After removal of 6 bases from V and 11 bases from J, the junction contained 11 bases not matched to a gene. This CDR3 comprises 15 residues. CDR3 sequence reads: CASRERTSGGGKQYF. The CDR3 DNA is TGTGCCAGCAGGGAGCGGACTAGCGGGGGCGGGAAGCAGTATTTT.

The CDR3 region has the DNA TGTGCCAGCAGCCTACGCGGGACTAGCGGGGTTGAGCAGTACTTC. Its translation is CASSLRGTSGVEQYF. V and J are TRBV3-1 (or the pseudogene TRBV3-2) and TRBJ2-7; TRBD2 matches at 13 bases. The CDR3 loop spans 15 amino acids. Germline CDR1 LGHDT, CDR2 YNNKEL (reference sequence). Trimming at V came to 4 bases and at J to 7 bases, leaving 7 bases not matched to a gene.

This clone appeared once. This chain links TRBV6-5 with TRBJ2-3; tentatively, D is TRBD2 (7 bases). Germline V CDR1 and CDR2: MNHEY, SVGAGI. The CDR3 is made up of 16 amino acids. The V and J ends lost 4 bases and 6 bases respectively, with 20 bases between them. The CDR3 sequence: CASSLLGGGPTDTQYF. As DNA, the CDR3 is TGTGCCAGCAGTTTACTTGGGGGGGGGCCGACTGATACGCAGTATTTT.

V and J are TRBV6-1 and TRBJ1-1; no clear D gene. V was pared by 3 bases and J by 4 bases, with 15 bases between. The germline V gene encodes CDR1 MNHNS and CDR2 SASEGT. This CDR3 spans 15 amino acids. CDR3 residues: CASSDDLRLITEAFF. As DNA, the CDR3 is TGTGCCAGCAGTGATGATCTGAGACTGATCACTGAAGCTTTCTTT.

The J gene is TRBJ1-2, the V gene TRBV12-3 or TRBV12-4; 8 bases agree with TRBD1. V was pared by 6 bases and J by 8 bases, with 8 bases of the junction left unmatched. The CDR3 consists of 13 residues. The CDR3 loop reads CASSRAGGYGYTF. CDR3 nucleotides: TGTGCCAGCAGCCGTGCAGGGGGCTACGGCTACACCTTC.

The chain uses TRBV6-5 and TRBJ2-7; 7 positions match TRBD1. Germline loops: CDR1 MNHEY, CDR2 SVGAGI. The CDR3 is made up of 14 amino acids. The V gene end was trimmed by 0 bases and the J gene end by 7 bases; junction bases not matched to a gene: 6. CDR3 bases: TGTGCCAGCAGTTACTCGACAGGGTTCGAGGAGCAGTACTTC. Its protein product is CASSYSTGFEEQYF.

The chain is built from TRBV30 and TRBJ1-2; D is possibly TRBD1 (6 bases). Trimming removed 0 bases at V and 4 bases at J, with 15 bases between. The CDR3 is 15 amino acids. Germline CDR1 and CDR2: GTSNPN and SVGIG (reference sequence). CDR3 sequence (DNA): TGTGCCTGGAGTGTACGGCGGTTAGGGGGCTATGGCTACACCTTC. Its translation: CAWSVRRLGGYGYTF. Drawing the rest from reference TRBV30 and TRBJ1-2, the complete variable domain is SQTIHQWPATLVQPVGSPLSLECTVEGTSNPNLYWYRQAAGRGLQLLFYSVGIGQISSEVPQNLSASRPQDRQFILSSKKLLLSDSGFYLCAWSVRRLGGYGYTFGSGTRLTVV.

The genes are TRBV5-6 and TRBJ2-7; tentative D call: TRBD1 (6 bases). In germline, CDR1 is SGHDT, CDR2 YYEEEE. CDR3 size: 15 residues. Trimming took 4 bases from V and 3 from J, leaving 17 bases between them. CDR3 nucleotide sequence: TGTGCCAGCAGCCGCGAACAGGGTAACGGCTACGAGCAGTACTTC. It encodes CASSREQGNGYEQYF.

In this sample, this clone turned up once. The CDR3 DNA reads TGTGCCAGCAGTTACAGGGAAGGCGGGCCCCTCCACTTT. It yields the protein CASSYREGGPLHF. The chain uses TRBV6-5 and TRBJ1-6; D uncertain. The CDR3 loop spans 13 amino acids. V lost 2 bases, J lost 13 bases, and 12 bases lay in between. Germline CDR1 is MNHEY and CDR2 is SVGAGI.

V is TRBV14 and J is TRBJ1-1; D unclear. Trimming cost V 0 bases and J 2 bases, with 10 bases left between them. This CDR3 has 15 residues. The germline CDR1 and CDR2 sequences are SGHDN and FVKESK. CDR3 nucleotide sequence: TGTGCCAGCAGCCAAGAAGGAGATGGAAACACTGAAGCTTTCTTT. As protein: CASSQEGDGNTEAFF.

The chain recombines TRBV5-6 with TRBJ1-3, with a weak D call TRBD1 (5 bases). V lost 0 bases, J lost 6 bases, and 10 bases lay in between. The CDR3 extends over 14 amino acids. Germline lookup yields CDR1 SGHDT and CDR2 YYEEEE. The CDR3 loop reads CASSLGGAENTIYF. CDR3 nucleotides: TGTGCCAGCAGCTTGGGCGGGGCTGAAAACACCATATATTTT.

This sequence joins TRBV7-9 and TRBJ2-5, with 9 nucleotides matching TRBD2. Germline V gene sequence: CDR1 SEHNR, CDR2 FQNEAQ (reference sequence). The V gene end was trimmed by 5 bases and the J gene end by 5 bases; junction bases not matched to a gene: 12. The CDR3 is 16 amino acids. The DNA of the CDR3 is TGTGCCAGCAGCCGCGTCGCGGGGGGGCCTGCGGAGACCCAGTACTTC. Encoded protein: CASSRVAGGPAETQYF.

For the CDR3, the DNA is TGCGCCAGCAGCCTTCTCACGACAGCCAATAATTCACCCCTCCACTTT. Protein: CASSLLTTANNSPLHF. The gene calls are TRBV4-1 and TRBJ1-6; weak D call: TRBD1 (5 bases). The CDR3 totals 16 residues. Trimming removed 4 bases from V and 5 bases from J, with 15 bases in between. Germline CDR1 is MGHRA and CDR2 is YSYEKL.

The chain joins TRBV30 to TRBJ1-4; D is unresolved. The V gene's germline CDR1 is GTSNPN and CDR2 SVGIG (reference sequence). Trimming shortened V by 0 bases and J by 6 bases, and 5 bases separated the two germline ends. This CDR3 region has 12 residues. The CDR3 protein is CAWSVSDEKLFF. The CDR3 bases are TGTGCCTGGAGTGTATCTGATGAAAAACTGTTTTTT.